This T cell receptor (beta chain) was obtained from a study of control samples from healthy donors and cancer patients. The table came from immunoSEQ multiplex PCR; TCRdb's copy has only in-frame clones and leaves some out. The sample yields some 100,000 clones, roughly 92% seen once. Germline lookup yields CDR1 SGHTS and CDR2 YDEGEE. The CDR3 consists of 13 residues. Between the trimmed V and J ends, which lost 0 bases and 3 bases, there was a span of 6 bases. The sample comprised blood. The TCR originated in a human donor in good health. The donor label of this sample is uncertain. The J gene is TRBJ2-5, the V gene TRBV5-8; D is possibly TRBD2 (6 bases). CDR3 loop: CASSLGGEETQYF. The CDR3 bases are TGTGCCAGCAGCTTGGGCGGGGAAGAGACCCAGTACTTC.